The rows below give T cell receptor beta chains drawn from one sample of a study of early T cells in non-severe SARS-CoV-2 infection. In TCRdb, the 5' RACE reads were re-called with MiXCR into one record per CDR3 protein. The table shows approximately 99,000 distinct CDR3 sequences, with around an eighth occurring only once. Input material: whole blood. These receptor sequences come from an adult who was a healthcare worker with PCR-confirmed SARS-CoV-2 infection or an uninfected control (not recorded which). Both conserved end residues are part of each CDR3. The order of the fields is V gene, D gene, J gene, clone size, CDR3 protein, CDR3 DNA. The D gene is left open where the match is weak. Clone size appears in some rows only: once, few, many, or a class for an expanded clone.

TRBV9	TRBD1	TRBJ2-7	few	CASSLGTASYEQYF	TGTGCCAGCAGCCTTGGGACAGCCAGCTACGAGCAGTACTTC
TRBV28	.	TRBJ1-5	many	CASSLVGAGQPQHF	TGTGCCAGCAGTTTAGTAGGGGCAGGCCAGCCCCAGCATTTT
TRBV11-2	TRBD2	TRBJ2-1	many	CASSLVSSSGRGSYNEQFF	TGTGCCAGCAGCTTAGTTTCGTCTAGCGGGAGAGGGTCCTACAATGAGCAGTTCTTC
TRBV6-1	TRBD1	TRBJ1-2	.	CASRSSGTGFFTF	TGTGCCAGCAGAAGCTCCGGGACAGGCTTTTTCACCTTC
TRBV7-6	TRBD1	TRBJ1-4	.	CASSPRQGNEKLFF	TGTGCCAGCAGCCCCCGACAGGGGAATGAAAAACTGTTTTTT
TRBV6-5	.	TRBJ1-1	.	CASSYSRRGNTEAFF	TGTGCCAGCAGTTACTCCCGCAGGGGGAACACTGAAGCTTTCTTT
TRBV11-2	.	TRBJ2-7	.	CASSVGLAPYEQYF	TGTGCCAGCAGCGTCGGCCTAGCACCTTACGAGCAGTACTTC
TRBV6-5	TRBD1	TRBJ1-2	few	CASREGDRRGVGYTF	TGTGCCAGCAGGGAGGGGGACAGGAGAGGGGTAGGCTACACCTTC
TRBV11-2	TRBD2	TRBJ2-1	few	CASSSPRTSGGSDSYNEQFF	TGTGCCAGCAGCTCGCCCCGGACTAGCGGGGGATCCGACTCCTACAATGAGCAGTTCTTC
TRBV10-2	.	TRBJ2-3	few	CARTWDPSADTQYF	TGCGCCAGGACGTGGGACCCCAGCGCAGATACGCAGTATTTT
TRBV20-1	.	TRBJ2-7	many	CSARAVGGKASYEQYF	TGCAGTGCTAGAGCAGTAGGAGGGAAGGCCTCCTACGAGCAGTACTTC
TRBV5-6	TRBD2	TRBJ2-7	.	CASTRGTSAKYF	TGTGCCAGCACCCGGGGGACTAGCGCGAAGTACTTC
TRBV28	.	TRBJ1-6	.	CASSLSVSPLHF	TGTGCCAGCAGTTTGTCAGTTTCACCCCTCCACTTT
TRBV9	TRBD2	TRBJ2-1	.	CASSVDPSGRSYNEQFF	TGTGCCAGCAGCGTAGATCCTAGCGGGAGATCCTACAATGAGCAGTTCTTC
TRBV29-1	.	TRBJ2-5	once	CSVPQAGPERKYQETQYF	TGCAGCGTCCCCCAGGCGGGCCCTGAGCGAAAGTACCAAGAGACCCAGTACTTC
TRBV11-3	TRBD1	TRBJ2-7	many	CASSLVRQGLTYEQYF	TGTGCCAGCAGCTTAGTACGACAGGGATTGACCTACGAGCAGTACTTC
TRBV29-1	.	TRBJ2-7	few	CSTGSSYEQYF	TGCAGCACCGGGTCTTCCTACGAGCAGTACTTC
TRBV7-9	.	TRBJ1-6	many	CASQPGGNSPLHF	TGTGCCAGCCAGCCCGGCGGTAATTCACCCCTCCACTTT
TRBV29-1	TRBD2	TRBJ2-7	few	CSVVAGGPGEQYF	TGCAGCGTTGTAGCGGGAGGGCCGGGTGAGCAGTACTTC
TRBV19	TRBD1	TRBJ1-5	.	CASSSGTASGPQHF	TGTGCCAGTAGTAGCGGGACAGCCAGCGGGCCCCAGCATTTT
TRBV5-1	TRBD2	TRBJ2-3	.	CASSSSGATDTQYF	TGCGCCAGCAGCTCTAGCGGGGCAACAGATACGCAGTATTTT
TRBV7-2	.	TRBJ2-7	.	CTSSLVGGDYEQYF	TGTACCAGCAGCTTAGTGGGAGGCGACTACGAGCAGTACTTC
TRBV29-1	.	TRBJ1-5	few	CSVGGNQPQHF	TGCAGCGTTGGAGGGAATCAGCCCCAGCATTTT
TRBV2	.	TRBJ1-4	many	CASSRRSGNNEKLFF	TGTGCCAGCAGTCGAAGGTCAGGGAACAATGAAAAACTGTTTTTT
TRBV4-1	.	TRBJ2-7	few	CASSRTTESVLSYEQYF	TGCGCCAGCAGCCGAACGACCGAATCCGTCCTCTCCTACGAGCAGTACTTC
TRBV3-1	.	TRBJ2-6	.	CASSPTGPSISGANVLTF	TGTGCCAGCAGCCCTACAGGGCCTTCAATCTCTGGGGCCAACGTCCTGACTTTC
TRBV6-5	.	TRBJ1-3	.	CASSYFQGSGGNTIYF	TGTGCCAGCAGTTACTTTCAGGGTTCTGGAGGAAACACCATATATTTT
TRBV29-1	.	TRBJ1-1	.	CSVENPAGATEAFF	TGCAGCGTTGAAAACCCCGCGGGGGCCACTGAAGCTTTCTTT
TRBV2	.	TRBJ1-2	few	CASSGAYYGYTF	TGTGCCAGCAGTGGGGCATACTATGGCTACACCTTC